This entry lists 12 T cell receptor beta chains sequenced from one sample in a study of OX40 agonist ivuxolimab in advanced cancers. Data came from immunoSEQ multiplex PCR; TCRdb stores just in-frame clones and leaves some out. In the table there are about 72,000 clones, 75% to 90% of which are singletons. The sample was CD4+ or CD8+ T cells sorted from blood, taken in a trial of the OX40 agonist ivuxolimab. Receptors originate from an adult with an advanced solid tumor such as melanoma, head and neck, liver or kidney cancer.

This clone came up once. This chain connects TRBV5-1 to TRBJ1-4; D call uncertain. The CDR3 runs 14 residues. Germline values: CDR1 SGHRS, CDR2 YFSETQ. Trimming removed 2 bases from V and 8 bases from J, with 13 bases in between. The CDR3 spells CASSFGPSGEKLFF. In nucleotides, the CDR3 is TGCGCCAGCAGCTTCGGACCCAGTGGCGAAAAACTGTTTTTT.

V is TRBV6-1 and J is TRBJ1-2; 8 bases are shared with TRBD1. The V and J ends lost 5 bases and 6 bases, in that order; junction bases with no gene match: 11. Looked up from germline, CDR1 is MNHNS and CDR2 is SASEGT. The CDR3 covers 15 residues. The chain's CDR3 is CASSPATGEADGYTF. In nucleotides, the CDR3 is TGTGCCAGCAGTCCCGCGACAGGGGAGGCAGATGGCTACACCTTC.

In its sample, this clone was seen a few times. The chain joins TRBV10-2 to TRBJ2-1; no clear D. The CDR3 runs 14 residues. CDR1 and CDR2 from the germline V gene are WSHSY and SAAADI. V dropped 7 bases and J dropped 0 bases, with 10 bases sitting between them. For the CDR3, the DNA is TGCGCCAGCAAGTTTTTTGGCTCCTACAATGAGCAGTTCTTC. Translated: CASKFFGSYNEQFF.

The table lists this clone with a count of one. This chain joins TRBV5-1 and TRBJ2-1, with TRBD2 matching over 10 bases. Trimming at V came to 7 bases and at J to 6 bases, leaving 10 bases not matched to a gene. CDR1 SGHRS and CDR2 YFSETQ come from the germline V gene. CDR3 length: 15 residues. The CDR3, as DNA: TGCGCCAGCCGAGATCTAGCGGGAGACGGCAATGAGCAGTTCTTC. This codes for CASRDLAGDGNEQFF.

This clone appeared a single time. V is TRBV28 and J is TRBJ1-6, with 8 positions matching TRBD1. With 4 bases clipped from V and 10 bases from J, the junction kept 9 bases outside the gene matches. This CDR3 contains 15 residues. Per germline, CDR1 MDHEN and CDR2 SYDVKM. As DNA, the CDR3 is TGTGCCAGCAGTTCTCCGACAGGGGCGGAATCACCCCTCCACTTT. Its translation: CASSSPTGAESPLHF.

The rearrangement joins TRBV19 to TRBJ2-6; unclear D gene. V gave up 1 base and J gave up 3 bases, with 7 bases separating them. CDR3 length equals 15 residues. Germline V gives CDR1 LNHDA, CDR2 SQIVND (reference sequence). CDR3 nucleotide sequence: TGTGCCAGTAGTATAGTCCCGGTTGGGGCCAACGTCCTGACTTTC. This codes for CASSIVPVGANVLTF.

This clone came up a few times. The V gene is TRBV2, the J gene TRBJ2-7; TRBD1 matches 8 bases. The CDR3 is 14 amino acids. The V gene end was trimmed by 4 bases and the J gene end by 7 bases; junction bases not matched to a gene: 9. Germline CDR1 reads SNHLY; CDR2 reads FYNNEI. CDR3 protein: CASSVLQGAGEQYF. Here the CDR3 DNA reads TGTGCCAGCAGTGTGTTGCAGGGGGCGGGTGAGCAGTACTTC.

The V gene is TRBV5-6, the J gene TRBJ2-7; 8 bases map to TRBD1. The germline gives CDR1 SGHDT, CDR2 YYEEEE. The V and J ends lost 6 bases and 7 bases, in that order; junction bases with no gene match: 12. CDR3 length: 14 residues. This chain's CDR3 is CASTQQGEPGEQYF. The CDR3 DNA sequence: TGTGCCAGCACCCAACAGGGGGAACCGGGAGAGCAGTACTTC. Variable domain in full (rest from reference TRBV5-6 and TRBJ2-7): DAGVTQSPTHLIKTRGQQVTLRCSPKSGHDTVSWYQQALGQGPQFIFQYYEEEERQRGNFPDRFSGHQFPNYSSELNVNALLLGDSALYLCASTQQGEPGEQYFGPGTRLTVT.

This clone has only one observation. The V call is TRBV10-3, the J call TRBJ2-7; TRBD2 might be the D (6 bases). CDR3 length: 15 amino acids. Trimming pared 6 bases from V and 1 base from J, leaving 16 bases between. CDR1 and CDR2 from the germline V gene are ENHRY and SYGVKD. The CDR3 nucleotides read TGTGCCATCAGGGCCGCCCGGGGGTTATCCTACGAGCAGTACTTC. It specifies CAIRAARGLSYEQYF.

This clone was seen only once. The chain has TRBV4-1 and TRBJ1-2; D remains ambiguous. The V gene's germline CDR1 is MGHRA and CDR2 YSYEKL. Trimming removed 6 bases at V and 7 bases at J, with 15 bases between. The CDR3 is 13 amino acids. The CDR3 loop is CASSRSEWSGYTF. For the CDR3, the DNA is TGCGCCAGCAGTCGATCGGAGTGGAGTGGCTACACCTTC.

In this sample, this clone turned up once. The chain links TRBV11-2 to TRBJ1-1; 9 bases agree with TRBD1. The J segment lost 5 bases and the V segment lost 3 bases, leaving 7 bases of the junction unmatched. The germline gives CDR1 SGHAT, CDR2 FQNNGV. This CDR3 region has 15 residues. CDR3 in amino acids: CASSFLYRGRTEAFF. CDR3 bases: TGTGCCAGCAGCTTCCTTTACAGGGGGCGGACTGAAGCTTTCTTT.

The genes are TRBV29-1 and TRBJ2-2; TRBD1 might be the D (6 bases). This CDR3 comprises 12 residues. Germline V gene lookup returns CDR1 SQVTM and CDR2 ANQGSEA. Trimming pared 7 bases from V and 6 bases from J, leaving 12 bases between. The CDR3 reads CSAAGAPGELFF. As DNA, the CDR3 is TGCAGCGCGGCAGGGGCCCCCGGGGAGCTGTTTTTT.